Following are 8 T cell receptor beta chains from one sample sequenced in a study of identifying expanded T cells in peripheral blood. Repertoires were generated with immunoSEQ multiplex PCR, while TCRdb's copy carries only in-frame clones and drops some. The repertoire holds 95,000 to 100,000 clones, with roughly 85% as singletons. Sequenced input: blood. These receptors were collected from a person aged 18 to 69 in good health.

The chain is built from TRBV7-2 and TRBJ1-1; a possible D gene is TRBD1 (6 bases). Germline assignment: CDR1 SGHTA and CDR2 FQGNSA. Trimming took 3 bases from V and 1 from J, leaving 21 bases between them. The CDR3 consists of 18 residues. The DNA of the CDR3 is TGTGCCAGCAGCTTTACCCTTTTGGGGGCTGTATCGAACACTGAAGCTTTCTTT. Its translation is CASSFTLLGAVSNTEAFF.

The genes are TRBV7-9 and TRBJ1-3, with a possible D match to TRBD1 (6 bases). The CDR3 is 16 residues long. Trimming left V 5 bases short and J 3 bases short, with 17 bases between. Germline CDR1 reads SEHNR; CDR2 reads FQNEAQ (reference sequence). The CDR3 sequence: CASSPLTGGFGNTIYF. The CDR3 DNA reads as TGTGCCAGCAGCCCCCTGACAGGAGGGTTTGGAAACACCATATATTTT. Drawing the rest from reference TRBV7-9 and TRBJ1-3, the complete variable domain is DTGVSQNPRHKITKRGQNVTFRCDPISEHNRLYWYRQTLGQGPEFLTYFQNEAQLEKSRLLSDRFSAERPKGSFSTLEIQRTEQGDSAMYLCASSPLTGGFGNTIYFGEGSWLTVV.

J is TRBJ1-6 and V is TRBV2; D gene uncertain. The CDR3 consists of 12 residues. V lost 6 bases and J lost 12, with 12 bases in between. Germline V CDR1 and CDR2: SNHLY, FYNNEI. CDR3 residues: CASSNPRGPLHF. Written as DNA, the CDR3 is TGTGCCAGCAGCAACCCCCGGGGACCCCTCCACTTT.

The V gene is TRBV7-9, the J gene TRBJ1-1; 11 positions agree with TRBD1. Germline CDR1 is SEHNR and CDR2 is FQNEAQ (reference sequence). The CDR3 contains 17 residues. The ends lost 5 bases at V and 4 bases at J; junction bases unmatched: 12. CDR3 sequence: CASSPGTGGPLGTEAFF. Written as DNA, the CDR3 is TGTGCCAGCAGCCCCGGGACAGGGGGGCCCCTGGGCACTGAAGCTTTCTTT.

The chain is built from TRBV4-2 and TRBJ1-6; D is undetermined. Deletions cut 0 bases from V and 7 bases from J, with 13 bases between. This CDR3 is built from 16 residues. Germline assignment: CDR1 LGHNA and CDR2 YNFKEQ. CDR3 protein: CASSQEGNARNSPLHF. In nucleotides, the CDR3 is TGTGCCAGCAGCCAAGAAGGAAACGCTCGGAATTCACCCCTCCACTTT.

This clone was found once. The rearrangement links TRBV5-1 to TRBJ2-1; D uncertain. Germline V gives CDR1 SGHRS, CDR2 YFSETQ. The CDR3 consists of 14 residues. Trimming left V 1 base short and J 3 bases short, with 8 bases between. DNA of the CDR3: TGCGCCAGCAGCTTGTATTCAGGCTACAATGAGCAGTTCTTC. Its protein is CASSLYSGYNEQFF.

Written as DNA, the CDR3 is TGTGCCATCAGTGACCATGTTGGGGGGAACACTGAAGCTTTCTTT. Encoded protein: CAISDHVGGNTEAFF. The chain has TRBV10-3 and TRBJ1-1, with D perhaps TRBD1 (5 bases). Trimming removed 3 bases at V and 1 base at J, with 12 bases between. The CDR3 has 15 amino acids. CDR1 and CDR2 from the germline V gene are ENHRY and SYGVKD.

The rearrangement uses TRBV7-9 and TRBJ2-4; TRBD2 is a possible D gene (7 bases). CDR3 size: 14 residues. With 4 bases removed from V and 7 bases from J, the gap between germline ends came to 14 bases. The germline CDR1 and CDR2 sequences are SEHNR and FQNEAQ (reference sequence). DNA for the CDR3: TGTGCCAGCAGCTACGGGGGGCAGGTGAACATTCAGTACTTC. Protein product: CASSYGGQVNIQYF.